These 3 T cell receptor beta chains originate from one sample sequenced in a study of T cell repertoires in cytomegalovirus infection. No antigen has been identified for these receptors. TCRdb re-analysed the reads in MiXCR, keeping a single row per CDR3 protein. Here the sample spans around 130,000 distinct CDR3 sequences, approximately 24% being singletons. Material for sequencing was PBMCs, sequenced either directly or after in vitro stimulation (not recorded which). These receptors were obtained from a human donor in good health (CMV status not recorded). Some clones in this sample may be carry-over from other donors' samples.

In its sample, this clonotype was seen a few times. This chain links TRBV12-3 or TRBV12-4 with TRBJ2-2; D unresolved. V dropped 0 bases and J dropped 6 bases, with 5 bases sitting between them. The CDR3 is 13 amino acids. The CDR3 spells CASSLAPPGELFF. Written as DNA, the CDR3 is TGTGCCAGCAGTTTAGCGCCGCCCGGGGAGCTGTTTTTT.

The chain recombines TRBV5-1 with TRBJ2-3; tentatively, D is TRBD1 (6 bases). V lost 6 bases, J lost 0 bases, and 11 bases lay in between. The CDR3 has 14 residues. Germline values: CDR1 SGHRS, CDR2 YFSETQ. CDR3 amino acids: CASIQGLSTDTQYF. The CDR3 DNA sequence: TGCGCCAGCATTCAGGGGCTCAGCACAGATACGCAGTATTTT.

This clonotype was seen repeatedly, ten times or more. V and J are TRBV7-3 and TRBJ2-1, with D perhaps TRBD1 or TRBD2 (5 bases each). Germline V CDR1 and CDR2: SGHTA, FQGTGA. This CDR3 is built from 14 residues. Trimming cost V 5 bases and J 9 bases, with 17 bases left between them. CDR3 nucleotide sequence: TGTGCCAGCAGCGCAGATCGAGGGGCCCTTGAGCAGTTCTTC. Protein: CASSADRGALEQFF.